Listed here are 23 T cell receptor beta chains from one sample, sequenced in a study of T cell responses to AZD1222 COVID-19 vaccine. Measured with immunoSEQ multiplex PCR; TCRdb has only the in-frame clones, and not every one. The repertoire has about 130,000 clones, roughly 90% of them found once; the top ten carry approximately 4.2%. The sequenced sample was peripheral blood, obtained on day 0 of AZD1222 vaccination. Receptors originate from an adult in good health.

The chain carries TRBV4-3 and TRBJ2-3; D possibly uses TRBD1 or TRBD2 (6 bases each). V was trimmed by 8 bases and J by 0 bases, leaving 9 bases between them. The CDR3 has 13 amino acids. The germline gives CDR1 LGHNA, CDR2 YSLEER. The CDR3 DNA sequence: TGCGCCAGCGGAGGGGGTAGCACAGATACGCAGTATTTT. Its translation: CASGGGSTDTQYF.

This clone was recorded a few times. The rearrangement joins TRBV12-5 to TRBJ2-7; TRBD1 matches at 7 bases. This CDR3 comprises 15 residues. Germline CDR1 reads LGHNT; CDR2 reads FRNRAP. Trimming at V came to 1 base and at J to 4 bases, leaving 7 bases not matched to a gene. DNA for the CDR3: TGTGCTAGTGGTTTGGGGGCAGGGGGTCGATACGAGCAGTACTTC. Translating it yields CASGLGAGGRYEQYF.

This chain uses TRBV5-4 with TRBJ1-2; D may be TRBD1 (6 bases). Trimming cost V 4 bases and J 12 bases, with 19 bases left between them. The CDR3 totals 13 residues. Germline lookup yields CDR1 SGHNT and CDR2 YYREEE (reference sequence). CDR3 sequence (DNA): TGTGCCAGCAGCATCGACGGGGGCCCAGCTAACACCTTC. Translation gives CASSIDGGPANTF.

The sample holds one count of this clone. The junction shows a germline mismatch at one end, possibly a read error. CDR3 residues: CASSSGNTGELFF. The CDR3 region has the DNA TGTGCTAGCAGCTCAGGGAACACCGGGGAGCTGTTTTTT. This sequence joins TRBV7-7 and TRBJ2-2; D uncertain. There are 13 residues in the CDR3. Germline V gene data show CDR1 as SSHAT and CDR2 as FNYEAQ (reference sequence).

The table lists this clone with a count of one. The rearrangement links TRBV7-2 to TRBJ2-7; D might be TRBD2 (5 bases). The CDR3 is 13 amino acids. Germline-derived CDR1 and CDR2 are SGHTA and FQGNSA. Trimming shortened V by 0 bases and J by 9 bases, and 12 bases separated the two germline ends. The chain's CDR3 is CASSLAGSVGQYF. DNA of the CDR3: TGTGCCAGCAGCTTAGCTGGGAGTGTCGGGCAGTACTTC.

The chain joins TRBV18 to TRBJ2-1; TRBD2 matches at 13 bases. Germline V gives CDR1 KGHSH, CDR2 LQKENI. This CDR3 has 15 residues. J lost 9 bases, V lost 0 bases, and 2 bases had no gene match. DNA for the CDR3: TGTGCCAGCTCACCACCGGGACTAGCGGGAACTGAGCAGTTCTTC. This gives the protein CASSPPGLAGTEQFF. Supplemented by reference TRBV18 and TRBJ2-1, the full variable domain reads NAGVMQNPRHLVRRRGQEARLRCSPMKGHSHVYWYRQLPEEGLKFMVYLQKENIIDESGMPKERFSAEFPKEGPSILRIQQVVRGDSAAYFCASSPPGLAGTEQFFGPGTRLTVL.

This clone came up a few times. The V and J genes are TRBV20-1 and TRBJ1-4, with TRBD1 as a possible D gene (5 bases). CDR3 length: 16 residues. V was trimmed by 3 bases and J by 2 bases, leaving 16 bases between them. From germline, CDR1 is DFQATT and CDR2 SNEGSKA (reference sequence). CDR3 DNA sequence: TGCAGTGCTAGTCCCCAAACGGGGCGGACTAATGAAAAACTGTTTTTT. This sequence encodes CSASPQTGRTNEKLFF.

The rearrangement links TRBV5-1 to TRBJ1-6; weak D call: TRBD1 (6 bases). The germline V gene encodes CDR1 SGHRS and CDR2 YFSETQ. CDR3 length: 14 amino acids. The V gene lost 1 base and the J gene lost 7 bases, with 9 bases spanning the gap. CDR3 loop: CASSLTGPNSPLHF. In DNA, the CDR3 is TGCGCCAGCAGCTTGACAGGGCCCAATTCACCCCTCCACTTT.

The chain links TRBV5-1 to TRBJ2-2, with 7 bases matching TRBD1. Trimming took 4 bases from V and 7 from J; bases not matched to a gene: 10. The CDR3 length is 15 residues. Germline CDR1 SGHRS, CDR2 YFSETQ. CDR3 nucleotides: TGCGCCAGCAGCACAGGACAGGAGGCCGTCGGGGAGCTGTTTTTT. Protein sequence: CASSTGQEAVGELFF.

The DNA of the CDR3 is TGTGCCAGCAGTGCCACTAGGAATGAGCAGTTCTTC. Protein sequence: CASSATRNEQFF. The chain employs TRBV2 and TRBJ2-1; possibly TRBD2 for D (5 bases). From germline, CDR1 is SNHLY and CDR2 FYNNEI. The length of the CDR3 is 12 residues. The ends were cut back, 4 bases at V and 7 bases at J, with 8 bases in the middle.

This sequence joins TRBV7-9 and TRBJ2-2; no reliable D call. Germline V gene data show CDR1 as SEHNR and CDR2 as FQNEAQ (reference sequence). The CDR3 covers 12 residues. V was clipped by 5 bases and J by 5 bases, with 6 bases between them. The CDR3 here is CASSKETGELFF. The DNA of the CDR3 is TGTGCCAGCAGCAAAGAGACCGGGGAGCTGTTTTTT.

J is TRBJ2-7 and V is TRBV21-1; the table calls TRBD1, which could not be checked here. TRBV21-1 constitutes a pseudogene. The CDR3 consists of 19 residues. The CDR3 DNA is TGTGCCAGCAGCAAAGGCAATGGTTTAAAAACAGGGGATCCCTACGAGCAGTACTTC. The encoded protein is CASSKGNGLKTGDPYEQYF.

The CDR3 here is CSVAGGTGRDQPQHF. CDR3 in DNA: TGCAGCGTTGCAGGTGGGACAGGTAGGGATCAGCCCCAGCATTTT. The rearrangement links TRBV29-1 to TRBJ1-5; the match to TRBD1 covers 8 bases. The CDR3 length is 15 residues. Per germline, CDR1 SQVTM and CDR2 ANQGSEA. Unmatched junction bases numbered 10, after V lost 4 bases and J lost 5 bases.

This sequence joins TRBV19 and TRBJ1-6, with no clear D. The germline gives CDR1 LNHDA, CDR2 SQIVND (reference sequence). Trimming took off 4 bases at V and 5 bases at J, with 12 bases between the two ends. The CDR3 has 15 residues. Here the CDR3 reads CASSRPAGNNSPLHF. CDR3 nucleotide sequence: TGTGCCAGTAGTAGGCCTGCGGGTAATAATTCACCCCTCCACTTT.

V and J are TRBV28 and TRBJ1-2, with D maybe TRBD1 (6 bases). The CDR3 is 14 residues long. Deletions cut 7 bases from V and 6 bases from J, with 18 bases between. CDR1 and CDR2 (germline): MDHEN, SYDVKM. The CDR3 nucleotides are TGTGCCAGCACGCGGTCAACAGGGATCGATGGCTACACCTTC. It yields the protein CASTRSTGIDGYTF.

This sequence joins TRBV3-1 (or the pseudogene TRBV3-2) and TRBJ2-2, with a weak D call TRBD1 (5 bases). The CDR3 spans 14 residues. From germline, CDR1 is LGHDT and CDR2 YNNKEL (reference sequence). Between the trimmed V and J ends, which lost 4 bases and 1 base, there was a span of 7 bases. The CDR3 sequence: CASSPRGNTGELFF. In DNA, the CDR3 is TGTGCCAGCAGCCCTAGGGGGAACACCGGGGAGCTGTTTTTT.

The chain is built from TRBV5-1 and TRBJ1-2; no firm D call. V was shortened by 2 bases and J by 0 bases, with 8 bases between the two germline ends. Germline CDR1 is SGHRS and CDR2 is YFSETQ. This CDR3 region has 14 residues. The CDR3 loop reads CASSFRQPNYGYTF. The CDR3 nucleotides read TGCGCCAGCAGCTTCAGGCAGCCTAACTATGGCTACACCTTC.

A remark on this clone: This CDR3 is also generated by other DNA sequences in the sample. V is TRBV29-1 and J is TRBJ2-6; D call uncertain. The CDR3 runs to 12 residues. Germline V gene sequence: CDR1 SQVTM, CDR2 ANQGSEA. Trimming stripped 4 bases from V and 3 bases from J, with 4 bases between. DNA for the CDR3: TGCAGCGTTGGTAGTGGGGCCAACGTCCTGACTTTC. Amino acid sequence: CSVGSGANVLTF.

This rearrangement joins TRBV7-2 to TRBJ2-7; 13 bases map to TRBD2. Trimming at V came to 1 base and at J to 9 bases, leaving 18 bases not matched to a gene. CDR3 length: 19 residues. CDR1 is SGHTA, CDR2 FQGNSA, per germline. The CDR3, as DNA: TGTGCCAGCAGCTTAGGTGCCCGACTAGCGGGGGGTCTCGTACTTGGGCAGTACTTC. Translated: CASSLGARLAGGLVLGQYF.

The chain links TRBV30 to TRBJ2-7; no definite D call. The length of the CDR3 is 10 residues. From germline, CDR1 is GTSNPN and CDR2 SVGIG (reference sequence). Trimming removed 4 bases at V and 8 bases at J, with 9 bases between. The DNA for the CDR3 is TGTGCCTGGACCCCAAGGAAGCAGTACTTC. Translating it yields CAWTPRKQYF.

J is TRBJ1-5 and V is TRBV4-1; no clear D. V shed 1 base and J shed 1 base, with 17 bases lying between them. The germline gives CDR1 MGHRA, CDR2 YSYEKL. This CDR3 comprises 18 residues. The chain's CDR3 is CASSQGPLVVLSNQPQHF. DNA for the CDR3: TGCGCCAGCAGCCAAGGCCCCCTTGTCGTCCTAAGCAATCAGCCCCAGCATTTT.

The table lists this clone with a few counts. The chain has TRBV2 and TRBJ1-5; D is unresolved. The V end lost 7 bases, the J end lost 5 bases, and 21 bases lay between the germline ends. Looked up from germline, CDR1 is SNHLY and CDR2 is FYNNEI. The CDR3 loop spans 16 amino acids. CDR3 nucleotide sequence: TGTGCCAGCACTTCCCAACCATCATCTGAGCATCAGCCCCAGCATTTT. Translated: CASTSQPSSEHQPQHF.

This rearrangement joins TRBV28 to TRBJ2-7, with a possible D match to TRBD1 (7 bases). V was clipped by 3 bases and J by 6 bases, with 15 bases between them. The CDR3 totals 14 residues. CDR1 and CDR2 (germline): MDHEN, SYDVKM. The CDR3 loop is CASSLTGRISEQYF. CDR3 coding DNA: TGTGCCAGCAGTTTGACAGGGAGGATAAGCGAGCAGTACTTC. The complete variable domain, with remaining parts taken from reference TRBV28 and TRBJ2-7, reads DVKVTQSSRYLVKRTGEKVFLECVQDMDHENMFWYRQDPGLGLRLIYFSYDVKMKEKGDIPEGYSVSREKKERFSLILESASTNQTSMYLCASSLTGRISEQYFGPGTRLTVT.